A single sample gave rise to the 10 T cell receptor beta chains below, sequenced in a study of blood T cell repertoires in COVID-19. Profiled with immunoSEQ multiplex PCR; TCRdb holds only in-frame clones, not every one. The sample carries 99,000 or so clones, roughly 86% recorded once. What was sequenced was peripheral blood. The receptors derive from an older woman in a cohort sampled during active or convalescent COVID-19.

The J gene is TRBJ2-1, the V gene TRBV6-5, with TRBD1 matching over 10 bases. Germline lookup yields CDR1 MNHEY and CDR2 SVGAGI. This CDR3 contains 13 residues. V lost 8 bases to trimming and J lost 4 bases; unmatched junction nucleotides: 2. The CDR3 nucleotides read TGTGCCAGCGTGGGACAGGGGTACAATGAGCAGTTCTTC. It encodes CASVGQGYNEQFF.

This chain links TRBV6-5 with TRBJ2-2, with D possibly matching TRBD1 (6 bases). V lost 8 bases and J 5 bases, leaving 15 bases between the germline ends. The CDR3 extends over 14 amino acids. Germline-derived CDR1 and CDR2 are MNHEY and SVGAGI. CDR3 amino acids: CASDDTGRTGELFF. The CDR3 coding sequence is TGTGCCAGCGACGACACAGGGCGTACCGGGGAGCTGTTTTTT.

V and J are TRBV28 and TRBJ2-3, with 10 bases identical to TRBD1. J lost 1 base, V lost 2 bases, and 9 bases had no gene match. CDR1 MDHEN and CDR2 SYDVKM come from the germline V gene. The CDR3 length is 18 residues. In DNA form, the CDR3 reads TGTGCCAGCAGTTTACGCTGGGGGACAGGGGACCGCACAGATACGCAGTATTTT. Its translation: CASSLRWGTGDRTDTQYF.

This clone came up many times. V gene TRBV6-1 combines with J gene TRBJ2-5, with 14 positions matching TRBD2. Germline CDR1 is MNHNS and CDR2 is SASEGT. The CDR3 covers 18 residues. The J segment lost 4 bases and the V segment lost 3 bases, leaving 10 bases of the junction unmatched. The CDR3: CASSDWGRGLAGGETQYF. Written as DNA, the CDR3 is TGTGCCAGCAGTGATTGGGGTCGCGGACTAGCGGGAGGAGAGACCCAGTACTTC.

The rearrangement links TRBV6-5 to TRBJ2-3; TRBD2 aligns across 8 bases. V shed 6 bases and J 3 bases; nucleotides not matched to a gene: 8. Per germline, CDR1 MNHEY and CDR2 SVGAGI. The CDR3 runs to 15 residues. DNA for the CDR3: TGTGCCAGCAGGTTCGGGACTAGGGGAACAGATACGCAGTATTTT. As protein: CASRFGTRGTDTQYF.

The genes are TRBV7-8 and TRBJ2-7, with 8 bases fitting TRBD1. V shed 4 bases, J shed 2 bases, and the junction held 4 bases outside the gene matches. In germline, CDR1 is SGHVS, CDR2 FQNEAQ. The CDR3 spans 14 residues. The CDR3: CASSSGTGPYEQYF. CDR3 nucleotide sequence: TGTGCCAGCAGCTCGGGGACAGGTCCCTACGAGCAGTACTTC.

The J gene is TRBJ2-1, the V gene TRBV28; D may be TRBD2 (6 bases). The length of the CDR3 is 14 residues. Germline V gene lookup returns CDR1 MDHEN and CDR2 SYDVKM. V was trimmed by 3 bases and J by 7 bases, leaving 13 bases between them. In DNA form, the CDR3 reads TGTGCCAGCAGTTTTGCGGGGATATCGAATGAGCAGTTCTTC. This translates into CASSFAGISNEQFF.

This rearrangement joins TRBV9 to TRBJ1-2; D possibly corresponds to TRBD1 (6 bases). The CDR3 covers 18 residues. The V and J ends lost 0 bases and 3 bases respectively, with 21 bases between them. The germline V gene has CDR1 SGDLS and CDR2 YYNGEE. The CDR3, as DNA: TGTGCCAGCAGCGTAGTGCCCAGGGGTTCTGGCCTTGACTATGGCTACACCTTC. Its translation is CASSVVPRGSGLDYGYTF. The whole variable domain, filled in from reference TRBV9 and TRBJ1-2, reads DSGVTQTPKHLITATGQRVTLRCSPRSGDLSVYWYQQSLDQGLQFLIQYYNGEERAKGNILERFSAQQFPDLHSELNLSSLELGDSALYFCASSVVPRGSGLDYGYTFGSGTRLTVV.

V usage is TRBV2 and J usage is TRBJ2-7; 9 bases agree with TRBD2. V shed 7 bases, J shed 0 bases, and the junction held 4 bases outside the gene matches. This CDR3 has 14 residues. The germline V gene encodes CDR1 SNHLY and CDR2 FYNNEI. CDR3 sequence reads: CASKGRGGSYEQYF. CDR3 DNA sequence: TGTGCCAGCAAAGGGCGGGGGGGCTCCTACGAGCAGTACTTC.

This chain links TRBV5-1 with TRBJ2-7; TRBD1 might be the D (6 bases). Trimming removed 5 bases at V and 5 bases at J, with 17 bases between. This CDR3 spans 14 amino acids. From germline, CDR1 is SGHRS and CDR2 YFSETQ. The CDR3 nucleotides read TGCGCCAGCAGTACCACCGGGACAACCCACGAGCAGTACTTC. It yields the protein CASSTTGTTHEQYF.